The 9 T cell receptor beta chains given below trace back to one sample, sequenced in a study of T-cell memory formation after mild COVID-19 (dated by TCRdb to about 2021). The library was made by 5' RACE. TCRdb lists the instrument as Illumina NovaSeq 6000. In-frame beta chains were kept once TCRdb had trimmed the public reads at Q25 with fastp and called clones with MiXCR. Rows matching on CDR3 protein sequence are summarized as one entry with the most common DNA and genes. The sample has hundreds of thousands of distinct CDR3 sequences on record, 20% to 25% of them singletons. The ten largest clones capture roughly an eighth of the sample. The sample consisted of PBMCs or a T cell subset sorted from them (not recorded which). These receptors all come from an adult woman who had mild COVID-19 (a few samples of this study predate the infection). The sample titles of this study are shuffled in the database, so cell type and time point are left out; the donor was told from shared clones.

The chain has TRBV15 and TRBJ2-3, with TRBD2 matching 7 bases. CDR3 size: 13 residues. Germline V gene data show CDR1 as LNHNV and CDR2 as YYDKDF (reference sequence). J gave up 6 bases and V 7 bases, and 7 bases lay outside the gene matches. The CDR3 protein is CATTLGRGDTQYF. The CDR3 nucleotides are TGTGCCACCACTCTGGGGCGGGGGGATACGCAGTATTTT.

The CDR3 reads CASTNPTGRVTEAFF. CDR3 bases: TGTGCCAGCACAAACCCGACAGGGAGGGTCACTGAAGCTTTCTTT. The chain uses TRBV27 and TRBJ1-1; 7 nucleotides agree with TRBD1. Germline CDR1 and CDR2: MNHEY and SMNVEV (reference sequence). The V and J ends lost 7 bases and 4 bases, in that order; junction bases with no gene match: 12. The CDR3 runs to 15 residues.

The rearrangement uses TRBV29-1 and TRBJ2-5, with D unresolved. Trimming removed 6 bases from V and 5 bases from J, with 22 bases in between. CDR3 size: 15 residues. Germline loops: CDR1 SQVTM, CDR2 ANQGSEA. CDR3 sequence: CSVAKGSVVRETQYF. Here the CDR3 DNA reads TGCAGCGTCGCAAAGGGATCGGTTGTCAGGGAGACCCAGTACTTC.

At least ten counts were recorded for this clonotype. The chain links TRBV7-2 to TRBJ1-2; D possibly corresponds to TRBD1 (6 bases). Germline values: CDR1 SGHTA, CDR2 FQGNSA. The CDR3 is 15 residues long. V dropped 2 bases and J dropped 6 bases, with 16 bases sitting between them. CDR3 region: CASSLSQGQINGYTF. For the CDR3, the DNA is TGTGCCAGCAGCTTATCACAAGGACAGATTAATGGCTACACCTTC.

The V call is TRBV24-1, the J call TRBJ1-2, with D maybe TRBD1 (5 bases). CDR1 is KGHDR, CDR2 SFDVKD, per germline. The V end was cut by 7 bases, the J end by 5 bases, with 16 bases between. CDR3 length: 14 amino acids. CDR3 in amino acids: CATSAQGAAYGYTF. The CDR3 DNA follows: TGTGCCACCAGCGCCCAAGGGGCGGCTTATGGCTACACCTTC.

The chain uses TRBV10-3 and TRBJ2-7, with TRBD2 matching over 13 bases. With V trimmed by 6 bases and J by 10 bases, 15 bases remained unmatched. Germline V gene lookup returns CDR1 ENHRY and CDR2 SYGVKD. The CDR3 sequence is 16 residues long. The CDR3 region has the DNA TGTGCCATCAGCGACCCTCGACTAGCGGGGGGCCAAGCACAGTACTTC. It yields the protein CAISDPRLAGGQAQYF.

DNA of the CDR3: TGTGCCAGTAGTATGCGAGCGAACACTGAAGCTTTCTTT. Translated, it gives CASSMRANTEAFF. This chain links TRBV19 with TRBJ1-1; D is unresolved. Looked up from germline, CDR1 is LNHDA and CDR2 is SQIVND (reference sequence). Trimming took off 3 bases at V and 1 base at J, with 6 bases between the two ends. CDR3 length: 13 amino acids.

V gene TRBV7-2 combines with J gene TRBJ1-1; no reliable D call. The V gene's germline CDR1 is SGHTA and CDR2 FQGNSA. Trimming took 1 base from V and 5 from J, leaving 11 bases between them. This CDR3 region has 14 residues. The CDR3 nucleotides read TGTGCCAGCAGCTTAGGAGGGAGGATAACTGAAGCTTTCTTT. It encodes CASSLGGRITEAFF.

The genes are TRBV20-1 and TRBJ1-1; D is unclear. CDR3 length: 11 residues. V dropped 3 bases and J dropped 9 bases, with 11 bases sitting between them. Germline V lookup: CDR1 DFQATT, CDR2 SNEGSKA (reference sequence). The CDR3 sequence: CSASNPGKAFF. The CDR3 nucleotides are TGCAGTGCTAGTAACCCAGGAAAAGCTTTCTTT.